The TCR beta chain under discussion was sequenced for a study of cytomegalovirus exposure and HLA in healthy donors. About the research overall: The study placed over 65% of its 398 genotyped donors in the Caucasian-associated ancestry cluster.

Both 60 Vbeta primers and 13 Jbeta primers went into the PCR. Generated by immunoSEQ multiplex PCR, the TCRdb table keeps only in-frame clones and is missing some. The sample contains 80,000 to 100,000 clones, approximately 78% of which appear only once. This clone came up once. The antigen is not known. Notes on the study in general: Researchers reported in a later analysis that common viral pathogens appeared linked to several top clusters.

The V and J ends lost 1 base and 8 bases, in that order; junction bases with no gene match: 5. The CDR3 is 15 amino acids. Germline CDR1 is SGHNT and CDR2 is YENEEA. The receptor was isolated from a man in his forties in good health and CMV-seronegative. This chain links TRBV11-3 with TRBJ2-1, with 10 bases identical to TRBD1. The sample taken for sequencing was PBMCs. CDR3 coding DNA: TGTGCCAGCAGCTTAGTGGGGACAGGGGTTGATGAGCAGTTCTTC. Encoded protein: CASSLVGTGVDEQFF.